This T cell receptor gamma chain is drawn from a study of gamma delta lymphoproliferative disorders and STAT genes. Study details: For the delta chain, EuroClonality-NGS standard procedure was applied.

The receptor sequences were amplified from genomic DNA of peripheral blood mononuclear cells. Controls were healthy adult blood donors matched for age and sex. By proportion, this clone is medium-sized (0.01 to 0.1%). Its antigen is as yet unknown. TCRdb re-called the multiplex PCR reads with CATT. The sample includes about 1,600 gamma-chain clones, 9.5% to 10% of them seen just once. The length of the CDR3 is 13 residues. With 0 bases clipped from V and 7 bases from J, the junction kept 6 bases outside the gene matches. CDR1 and CDR2 from the germline V gene are VINAFY and YDVSNSKD. Study-wide results and caveats: Low-frequency NGS calls may be less specific, so public or private leukemic clones need confirmation. Nearly all major patient gamma and delta clonotypes were public.

J is TRGJ1 or TRGJ2 and V is TRGV5. TCRdb does not report a J gene; here it was assigned by matching the DNA to germline references. This receptor was identified in a human donor in good health. Sequenced: blood. The CDR3 region is CATWDRQDYKKLF. The CDR3 coding sequence is TGTGCCACCTGGGACAGGCAGGACTATAAGAAACTCTTT.